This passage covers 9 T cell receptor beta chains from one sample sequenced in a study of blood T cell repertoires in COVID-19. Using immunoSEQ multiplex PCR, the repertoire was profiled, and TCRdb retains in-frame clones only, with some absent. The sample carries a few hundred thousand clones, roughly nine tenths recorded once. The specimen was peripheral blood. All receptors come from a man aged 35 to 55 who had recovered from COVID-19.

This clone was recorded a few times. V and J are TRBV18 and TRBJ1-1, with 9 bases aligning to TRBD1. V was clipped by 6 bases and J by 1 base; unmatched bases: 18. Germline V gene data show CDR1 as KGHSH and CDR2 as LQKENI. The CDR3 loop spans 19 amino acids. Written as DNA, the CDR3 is TGTGCCAGCTCTAATAGACCGGGACAGGGTGGGCCGGGGAACACTGAAGCTTTCTTT. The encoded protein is CASSNRPGQGGPGNTEAFF.

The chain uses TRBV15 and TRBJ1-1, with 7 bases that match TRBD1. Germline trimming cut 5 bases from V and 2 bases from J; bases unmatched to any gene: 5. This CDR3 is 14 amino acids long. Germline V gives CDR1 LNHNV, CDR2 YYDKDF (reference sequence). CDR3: CATSEDRINTEAFF. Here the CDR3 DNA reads TGTGCCACCAGCGAGGACAGGATTAACACTGAAGCTTTCTTT. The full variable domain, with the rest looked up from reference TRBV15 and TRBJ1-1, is DAMVIQNPRYQVTQFGKPVTLSCSQTLNHNVMYWYQQKSSQAPKLLFHYYDKDFNNEADTPDNFQSRRPNTSFCFLDIRSPGLGDTAMYLCATSEDRINTEAFFGQGTRLTVV.

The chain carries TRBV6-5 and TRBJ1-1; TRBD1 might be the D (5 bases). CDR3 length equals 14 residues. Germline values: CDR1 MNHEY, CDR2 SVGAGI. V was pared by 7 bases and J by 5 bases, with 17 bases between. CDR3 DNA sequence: TGTGCCAGCACCCTGGGTCAACAGGCGACTGAAGCTTTCTTT. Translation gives CASTLGQQATEAFF.

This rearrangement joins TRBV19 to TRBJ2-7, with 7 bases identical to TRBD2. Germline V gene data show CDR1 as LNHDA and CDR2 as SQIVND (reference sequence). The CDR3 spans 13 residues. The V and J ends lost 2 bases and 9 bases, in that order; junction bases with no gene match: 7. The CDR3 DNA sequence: TGTGCCAGTAGTATAAGAAGCGGGACTACGCAGTACTTC. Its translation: CASSIRSGTTQYF.

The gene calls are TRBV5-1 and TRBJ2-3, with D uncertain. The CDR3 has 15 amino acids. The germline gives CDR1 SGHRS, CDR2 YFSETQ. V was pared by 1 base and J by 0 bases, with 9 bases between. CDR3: CASSLKEKSTDTQYF. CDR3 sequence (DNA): TGCGCCAGCAGCTTGAAGGAGAAAAGCACAGATACGCAGTATTTT.

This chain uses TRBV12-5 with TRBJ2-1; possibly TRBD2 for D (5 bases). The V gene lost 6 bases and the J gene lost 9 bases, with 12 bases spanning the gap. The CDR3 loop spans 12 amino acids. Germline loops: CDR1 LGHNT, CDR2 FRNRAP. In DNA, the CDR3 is TGTGCTAGTGGCTTACAGAGCGGTGAGCAGTTCTTC. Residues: CASGLQSGEQFF.

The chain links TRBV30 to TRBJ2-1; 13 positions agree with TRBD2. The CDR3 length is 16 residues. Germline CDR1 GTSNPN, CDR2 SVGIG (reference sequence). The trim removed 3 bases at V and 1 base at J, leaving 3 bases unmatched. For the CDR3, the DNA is TGTGCCTGGAGCGGGACTAGCGGGAAATCCTACAATGAGCAGTTCTTC. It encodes CAWSGTSGKSYNEQFF.

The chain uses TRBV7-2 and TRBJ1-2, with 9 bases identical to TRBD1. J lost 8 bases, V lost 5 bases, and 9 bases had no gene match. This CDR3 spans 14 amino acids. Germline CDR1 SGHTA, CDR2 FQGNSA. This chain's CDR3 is CASSAFGTGLGYTF. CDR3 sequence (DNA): TGTGCCAGCAGCGCATTCGGGACAGGGCTAGGCTACACCTTC.

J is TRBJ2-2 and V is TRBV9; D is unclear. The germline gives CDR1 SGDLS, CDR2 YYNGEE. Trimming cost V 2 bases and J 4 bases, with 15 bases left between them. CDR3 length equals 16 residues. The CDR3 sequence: CASSVPRTSGTGELFF. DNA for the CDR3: TGTGCCAGCAGCGTCCCGCGAACTTCGGGCACCGGGGAGCTGTTTTTT.